The 12 T cell receptor beta chains below were found in one sample sequenced in a study of blood T cell repertoires in COVID-19. The assay was immunoSEQ multiplex PCR, and TCRdb's table has in-frame clones only and misses some. Found here are around 180,000 clones, approximately 79% of them singletons; the top ten hold 2.5% to 3.5%. Specimen: peripheral blood. These receptors came from an elderly woman with acute or convalescent COVID-19.

The rearrangement uses TRBV27 and TRBJ2-3; maybe TRBD2 (5 bases). Germline V CDR1 and CDR2: MNHEY, SMNVEV (reference sequence). V gave up 6 bases and J gave up 6 bases, with 22 bases separating them. The CDR3 is made up of 16 amino acids. The CDR3 sequence: CASRSQRSPSGDTQYF. CDR3 coding DNA: TGTGCCAGCAGGTCTCAGCGGAGCCCCAGTGGGGATACGCAGTATTTT.

The genes are TRBV6-5 and TRBJ2-1; 10 positions agree with TRBD2. J gave up 8 bases and V 6 bases, and 7 bases lay outside the gene matches. CDR3 length: 14 residues. Germline assignment: CDR1 MNHEY and CDR2 SVGAGI. CDR3 sequence reads: CASRKGLATDEQFF. DNA of the CDR3: TGTGCCAGCAGAAAGGGACTAGCGACAGATGAGCAGTTCTTC.

This chain uses TRBV7-9 with TRBJ1-2; a possible D gene is TRBD1 (6 bases). V was shortened by 3 bases and J by 3 bases, with 17 bases between the two germline ends. Germline lookup yields CDR1 SEHNR and CDR2 FQNEAQ (reference sequence). CDR3 size: 16 residues. In nucleotides, the CDR3 is TGTGCCAGCAGCTTTAGGCAGGGGAAGGAGGACTATGGCTACACCTTC. It encodes CASSFRQGKEDYGYTF.

V is TRBV10-3 and J is TRBJ2-1; 11 nucleotides agree with TRBD2. The CDR3 is 19 residues long. The trim removed 3 bases at V and 0 bases at J, leaving 10 bases unmatched. CDR1 and CDR2 from the germline V gene are ENHRY and SYGVKD. The CDR3 DNA follows: TGTGCCATCAGTGAAGGCCTAGCGGGGGGCCCGAGCTCCTACAATGAGCAGTTCTTC. Its protein product is CAISEGLAGGPSSYNEQFF.

This chain connects TRBV5-4 to TRBJ1-2; D gene uncertain. Germline CDR1 reads SGHNT; CDR2 reads YYREEE (reference sequence). V gave up 1 base and J gave up 6 bases, with 13 bases separating them. CDR3 length: 14 amino acids. The CDR3 region is CASSLPGRLNGYTF. CDR3 DNA sequence: TGTGCCAGCAGCTTGCCCGGCAGACTGAATGGCTACACCTTC.

To note about this clone: Additional DNA sequences in this sample encode the identical CDR3. V usage is TRBV5-1 and J usage is TRBJ2-1; D remains unclear. The V end was cut by 1 base, the J end by 0 bases, with 5 bases between. Germline-derived CDR1 and CDR2 are SGHRS and YFSETQ. CDR3 length: 14 amino acids. The CDR3 here is CASSLTGSYNEQFF. CDR3 coding DNA: TGCGCCAGCAGCTTGACGGGCTCCTACAATGAGCAGTTCTTC.

The chain combines TRBV6-4 with TRBJ1-2, with 10 bases lining up with TRBD1. V gave up 2 bases and J gave up 4 bases; unmatched junction bases: 4. Germline CDR1 and CDR2: MRHNA and SNTAGT. This CDR3 has 15 amino acids. CDR3 amino acids: CASSDPGTGAYGYTF. Here the CDR3 DNA reads TGTGCCAGCAGTGACCCCGGGACAGGGGCCTATGGCTACACCTTC.

V and J are TRBV7-3 and TRBJ2-3; TRBD1 aligns across 8 bases. CDR3 length: 15 residues. Germline V CDR1 and CDR2: SGHTA, FQGTGA. J lost 3 bases, V lost 2 bases, and 4 bases had no gene match. The CDR3 coding sequence is TGTGCCAGCAGCTTACAGGGGGCGAGGACAGATACGCAGTATTTT. As protein: CASSLQGARTDTQYF. Full variable domain (missing parts from reference TRBV7-3 and TRBJ2-3): GAGVSQTPSNKVTEKGKYVELRCDPISGHTALYWYRQSLGQGPEFLIYFQGTGAADDSGLPNDRFFAVRPEGSVSTLKIQRTERGDSAVYLCASSLQGARTDTQYFGPGTRLTVL.

The genes are TRBV27 and TRBJ1-1, with D tentatively TRBD1 (6 bases). Germline V gene sequence: CDR1 MNHEY, CDR2 SMNVEV (reference sequence). V was pared by 6 bases and J by 6 bases, with 14 bases between. CDR3 length: 13 amino acids. The CDR3 bases are TGTGCCAGCAGCAATCAACAGGGTTCTGAAGCTTTCTTT. Protein sequence: CASSNQQGSEAFF.

The chain employs TRBV5-4 and TRBJ1-2; TRBD1 agrees at 8 bases. The CDR3 covers 15 residues. V lost 3 bases to trimming and J lost 5 bases; unmatched junction nucleotides: 9. Germline V CDR1 and CDR2: SGHNT, YYREEE (reference sequence). The CDR3 reads CASSWLDRGGYGYTF. The CDR3 region has the DNA TGTGCCAGCAGCTGGTTAGACAGGGGAGGGTATGGCTACACCTTC. Together with reference TRBV5-4 and TRBJ1-2, the CDR3 gives the full variable domain: ETGVTQSPTHLIKTRGQQVTLRCSSQSGHNTVSWYQQALGQGPQFIFQYYREEENGRGNFPPRFSGLQFPNYSSELNVNALELDDSALYLCASSWLDRGGYGYTFGSGTRLTVV.

The chain links TRBV9 to TRBJ1-4; D is possibly TRBD1 (5 bases). This CDR3 contains 16 residues. With 0 bases removed from V and 6 bases from J, the gap between germline ends came to 15 bases. Germline loops: CDR1 SGDLS, CDR2 YYNGEE. CDR3 DNA: TGTGCCAGCAGCGTAGACGTTGGCAGGGCGGATGAAAAACTGTTTTTT. Translation: CASSVDVGRADEKLFF.

The rearrangement joins TRBV7-9 to TRBJ2-4; 15 positions match TRBD2. The CDR3 consists of 17 residues. J was trimmed by 8 bases and V by 5 bases; bases with no gene match: 10. Germline loops: CDR1 SEHNR, CDR2 FQNEAQ (reference sequence). CDR3 loop: CASSHRTSGRALDIQYF. The CDR3 DNA reads as TGTGCCAGCAGCCACCGGACTAGCGGGAGGGCCCTGGACATTCAGTACTTC.